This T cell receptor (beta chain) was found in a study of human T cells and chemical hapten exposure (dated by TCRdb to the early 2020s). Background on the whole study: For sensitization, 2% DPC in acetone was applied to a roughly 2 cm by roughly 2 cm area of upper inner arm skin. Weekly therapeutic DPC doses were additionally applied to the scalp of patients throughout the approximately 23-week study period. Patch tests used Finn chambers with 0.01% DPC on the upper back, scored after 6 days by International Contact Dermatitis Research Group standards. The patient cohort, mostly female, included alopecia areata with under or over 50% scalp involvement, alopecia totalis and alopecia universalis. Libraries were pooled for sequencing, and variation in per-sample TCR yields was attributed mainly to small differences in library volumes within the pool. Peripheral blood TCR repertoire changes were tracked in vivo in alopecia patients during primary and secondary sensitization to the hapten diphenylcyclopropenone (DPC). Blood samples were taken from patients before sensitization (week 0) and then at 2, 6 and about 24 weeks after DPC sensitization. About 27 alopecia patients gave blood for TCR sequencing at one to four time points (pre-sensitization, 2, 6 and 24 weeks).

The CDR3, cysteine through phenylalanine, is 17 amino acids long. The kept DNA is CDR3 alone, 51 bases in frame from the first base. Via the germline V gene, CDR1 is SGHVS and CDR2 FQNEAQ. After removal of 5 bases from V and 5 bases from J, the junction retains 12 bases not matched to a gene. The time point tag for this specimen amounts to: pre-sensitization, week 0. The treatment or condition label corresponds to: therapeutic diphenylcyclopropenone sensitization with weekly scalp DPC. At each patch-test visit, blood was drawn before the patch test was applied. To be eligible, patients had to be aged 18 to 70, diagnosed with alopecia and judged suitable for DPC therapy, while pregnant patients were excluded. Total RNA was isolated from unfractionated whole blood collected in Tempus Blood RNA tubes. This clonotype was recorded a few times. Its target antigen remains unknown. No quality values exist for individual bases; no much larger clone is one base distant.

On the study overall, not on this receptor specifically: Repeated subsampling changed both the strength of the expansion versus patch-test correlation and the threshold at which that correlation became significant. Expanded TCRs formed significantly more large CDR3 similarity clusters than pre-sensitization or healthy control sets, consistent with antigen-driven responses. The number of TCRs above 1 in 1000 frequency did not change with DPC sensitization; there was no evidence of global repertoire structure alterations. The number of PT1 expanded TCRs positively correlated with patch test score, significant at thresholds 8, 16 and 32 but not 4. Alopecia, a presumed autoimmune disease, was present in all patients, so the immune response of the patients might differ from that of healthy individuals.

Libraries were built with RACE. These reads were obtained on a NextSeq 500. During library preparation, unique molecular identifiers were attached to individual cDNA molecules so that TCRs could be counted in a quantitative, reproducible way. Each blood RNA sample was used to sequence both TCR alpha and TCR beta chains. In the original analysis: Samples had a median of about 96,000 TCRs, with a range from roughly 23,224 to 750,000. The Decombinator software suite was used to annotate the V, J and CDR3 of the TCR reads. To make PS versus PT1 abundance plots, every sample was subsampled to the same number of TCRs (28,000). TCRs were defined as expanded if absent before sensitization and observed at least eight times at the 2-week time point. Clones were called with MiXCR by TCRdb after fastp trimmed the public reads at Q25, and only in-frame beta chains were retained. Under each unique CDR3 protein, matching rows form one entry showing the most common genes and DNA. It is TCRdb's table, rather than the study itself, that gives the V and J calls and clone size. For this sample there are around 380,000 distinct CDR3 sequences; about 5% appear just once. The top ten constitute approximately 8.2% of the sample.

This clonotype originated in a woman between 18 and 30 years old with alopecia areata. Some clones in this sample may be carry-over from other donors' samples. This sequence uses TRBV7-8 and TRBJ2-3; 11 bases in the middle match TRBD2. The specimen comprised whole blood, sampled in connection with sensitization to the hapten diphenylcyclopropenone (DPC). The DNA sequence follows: TGTGCCAGCAGCACCACTATAGCGGGGGGGCCAGGAGATACGCAGTATTTT. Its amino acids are CASSTTIAGGPGDTQYF.